The 25 T cell receptor beta chains in this list originate from one sample, sequenced in a study of blood T cell repertoires in COVID-19. This table comes from immunoSEQ multiplex PCR, and its TCRdb copy is limited to in-frame clones, with some not included. Of under 300,000 clones in the sample, 80% to 90% were seen once. Sequenced input: peripheral blood. Receptors originate from a man between 60 and 75 years old with acute or convalescent COVID-19.

The rearrangement links TRBV5-1 to TRBJ2-2; 8 bases align to TRBD1. The CDR3 is 17 residues long. Germline values: CDR1 SGHRS, CDR2 YFSETQ. Germline trimming cut 0 bases from V and 5 bases from J; bases unmatched to any gene: 9. For the CDR3, the DNA is TGCGCCAGCAGCTTGGCCCTACAGACAGGGGTAACCGGGGAGCTGTTTTTT. It specifies CASSLALQTGVTGELFF.

The chain joins TRBV19 to TRBJ2-7; 15 bases map to TRBD2. The CDR3 is 15 residues long. Looked up from germline, CDR1 is LNHDA and CDR2 is SQIVND (reference sequence). V shed 9 bases, J shed 4 bases, and the junction held 7 bases outside the gene matches. The CDR3 loop is CASRGLAGGLYEQYF. CDR3 bases: TGTGCCAGCCGAGGACTAGCGGGGGGGCTGTACGAGCAGTACTTC.

The chain employs TRBV3-1 (or the pseudogene TRBV3-2) and TRBJ1-2; maybe TRBD1 (5 bases). The CDR3 extends over 13 amino acids. Germline assignment: CDR1 LGHDT and CDR2 YNNKEL (reference sequence). V lost 4 bases to trimming and J lost 2 bases, with 8 bases between them. CDR3 coding DNA: TGTGCCAGCAGCCTACAGGAGAACTATGGCTACACCTTC. Translated: CASSLQENYGYTF.

V is TRBV19 and J is TRBJ1-1; TRBD1 matches at 10 bases. The trim removed 5 bases at V and 0 bases at J, leaving 12 bases unmatched. The length of the CDR3 is 18 residues. The germline V gene has CDR1 LNHDA and CDR2 SQIVND (reference sequence). The CDR3 region is CASSPPGQGLSMNTEAFF. The CDR3 DNA follows: TGTGCCAGTAGTCCGCCGGGACAGGGGCTATCCATGAACACTGAAGCTTTCTTT. The whole variable domain, filled in from reference TRBV19 and TRBJ1-1, reads DGGITQSPKYLFRKEGQNVTLSCEQNLNHDAMYWYRQDPGQGLRLIYYSQIVNDFQKGDIAEGYSVSREKKESFPLTVTSAQKNPTAFYLCASSPPGQGLSMNTEAFFGQGTRLTVV.

This rearrangement joins TRBV15 to TRBJ2-5; D uncertain. The CDR3 has 13 residues. The germline V gene has CDR1 LNHNV and CDR2 YYDKDF (reference sequence). V dropped 0 bases and J dropped 5 bases, with 7 bases sitting between them. The CDR3 DNA follows: TGTGCCACCAGCAGAGATCAGAGGGAGACCCAGTACTTC. This translates into CATSRDQRETQYF.

The V and J genes are TRBV4-3 and TRBJ1-5; D unresolved. The CDR3 extends over 14 amino acids. Looked up from germline, CDR1 is LGHNA and CDR2 is YSLEER. Trimming took off 0 bases at V and 4 bases at J, with 7 bases between the two ends. The CDR3 sequence: CASSQDRLNQPQHF. The CDR3 region has the DNA TGCGCCAGCAGCCAAGACAGGTTGAATCAGCCCCAGCATTTT.

The V call is TRBV28, the J call TRBJ2-7; 11 bases map to TRBD2. The length of the CDR3 is 17 residues. V shed 3 bases, J shed 7 bases, and the junction held 14 bases outside the gene matches. Germline loops: CDR1 MDHEN, CDR2 SYDVKM. The CDR3 bases are TGTGCCAGCAGTTTGAGGTTAGCGGGAGGGCCTCGGTATGAGCAGTACTTC. Protein product: CASSLRLAGGPRYEQYF.

This rearrangement joins TRBV5-5 to TRBJ1-5, with 8 nucleotides matching TRBD1. This CDR3 region has 18 residues. Per germline, CDR1 SGHKS and CDR2 YYEKEE (reference sequence). With 4 bases clipped from V and 4 bases from J, the junction kept 16 bases outside the gene matches. The CDR3: CASSRLDRDSLVNQPQHF. In nucleotides, the CDR3 is TGTGCCAGCAGCCGCCTGGACAGGGATAGCTTGGTGAATCAGCCCCAGCATTTT.

The chain joins TRBV19 to TRBJ2-1; 8 nucleotides agree with TRBD2. This CDR3 has 15 residues. Germline V lookup: CDR1 LNHDA, CDR2 SQIVND (reference sequence). Germline trimming cut 9 bases from V and 4 bases from J; bases unmatched to any gene: 11. This chain's CDR3 is CARGRGGSVYNEQFF. The CDR3 coding sequence is TGTGCCAGGGGACGGGGGGGCAGCGTATACAATGAGCAGTTCTTC.

The chain employs TRBV6-5 and TRBJ1-5; 7 nucleotides align to TRBD1. V lost 6 bases and J lost 6; bases outside the gene matches: 5. Germline V gives CDR1 MNHEY, CDR2 SVGAGI. The CDR3 length is 13 residues. The CDR3 DNA is TGTGCCAGCAGCCCCGACAGGGTTCAGCCCCAGCATTTT. Translation: CASSPDRVQPQHF.

This chain uses TRBV6-5 with TRBJ2-7; TRBD1 aligns across 7 bases. V dropped 6 bases and J dropped 2; count of bases not matched to a gene: 10. The length of the CDR3 is 15 residues. Germline loops: CDR1 MNHEY, CDR2 SVGAGI. The CDR3 sequence: CASSHQGQVPYEQYF. The CDR3 bases are TGTGCCAGCAGCCACCAAGGACAGGTACCCTACGAGCAGTACTTC.

The chain is built from TRBV6-5 and TRBJ1-5; D remains ambiguous. The V gene lost 5 bases and the J gene lost 3 bases, with 8 bases spanning the gap. This CDR3 comprises 13 residues. Germline V gene data show CDR1 as MNHEY and CDR2 as SVGAGI. The CDR3 DNA sequence: TGTGCCAGCAGTACAAATGCCAATCAGCCCCAGCATTTT. As protein: CASSTNANQPQHF.

The chain carries TRBV3-1 (or the pseudogene TRBV3-2) and TRBJ1-6; possibly TRBD1 for D (5 bases). The CDR3 sequence is 15 residues long. V lost 1 base and J 7 bases, leaving 11 bases between the germline ends. Germline V gene data show CDR1 as LGHDT and CDR2 as YNNKEL (reference sequence). The CDR3 DNA reads as TGTGCCAGCAGCCAAGGTTGGGGGGGGAATTCACCCCTCCACTTT. It is translated as CASSQGWGGNSPLHF.

The chain combines TRBV7-3 with TRBJ2-1, with D tentatively TRBD1 (6 bases). V lost 5 bases, J lost 0 bases, and 11 bases lay in between. The CDR3 runs to 15 residues. Germline V gene sequence: CDR1 SGHTA, CDR2 FQGTGA. The CDR3 coding sequence is TGTGCCAGCAGCGTGGGGGCGAGCTCCTACAATGAGCAGTTCTTC. It translates to CASSVGASSYNEQFF.

The sample holds a few counts of this clone. The chain joins TRBV28 to TRBJ1-2; D is unclear. The CDR3 extends over 15 amino acids. The V end lost 7 bases, the J end lost 7 bases, and 22 bases lay between the germline ends. The V gene's germline CDR1 is MDHEN and CDR2 SYDVKM. The DNA for the CDR3 is TGTGCCAGCATCGAAAGTGGAGGGCTCGTGGGTGGCTACACCTTC. It specifies CASIESGGLVGGYTF.

This clone was seen once. V usage is TRBV6-1 and J usage is TRBJ2-7; 9 bases fit TRBD2. Germline-derived CDR1 and CDR2 are MNHNS and SASEGT. After removal of 1 base from V and 4 bases from J, the junction contained 5 bases not matched to a gene. This CDR3 spans 15 amino acids. CDR3 in amino acids: CASSEGSGSGYEQYF. In nucleotides, the CDR3 is TGTGCCAGCAGTGAAGGTAGCGGGAGTGGGTACGAGCAGTACTTC.

The gene calls are TRBV19 and TRBJ1-1; no clear D. Germline V CDR1 and CDR2: LNHDA, SQIVND (reference sequence). CDR3 length: 13 amino acids. The germline V and J ends were trimmed by 3 bases and 5 bases, with 10 bases remaining between them. CDR3 nucleotide sequence: TGTGCCAGTAGTATCCGAGGGCGAACTGAAGCTTTCTTT. Translation: CASSIRGRTEAFF.

This sequence joins TRBV9 and TRBJ2-1, with a possible D match to TRBD2 (5 bases). The CDR3 is 11 amino acids. CDR1 is SGDLS, CDR2 YYNGEE, per germline. Between the trimmed V and J ends, which lost 4 bases and 9 bases, there was a span of 8 bases. CDR3 sequence reads: CASSRAGEQFF. CDR3 sequence (DNA): TGTGCCAGCAGCCGGGCGGGTGAGCAGTTCTTC.

The rearrangement links TRBV5-6 to TRBJ2-1; 7 bases are shared with TRBD1. The germline gives CDR1 SGHDT, CDR2 YYEEEE. The J segment lost 2 bases and the V segment lost 0 bases, leaving 5 bases of the junction unmatched. This CDR3 spans 16 amino acids. In DNA form, the CDR3 reads TGTGCCAGCAGCTTGGGACAGGGTGTCGCCTACAATGAGCAGTTCTTC. Translation gives CASSLGQGVAYNEQFF. Together with reference TRBV5-6 and TRBJ2-1, the CDR3 gives the full variable domain: DAGVTQSPTHLIKTRGQQVTLRCSPKSGHDTVSWYQQALGQGPQFIFQYYEEEERQRGNFPDRFSGHQFPNYSSELNVNALLLGDSALYLCASSLGQGVAYNEQFFGPGTRLTVL.

V usage is TRBV2 and J usage is TRBJ1-2; D not certain. CDR3 length equals 14 residues. Germline V CDR1 and CDR2: SNHLY, FYNNEI. The germline V and J ends were trimmed by 8 bases and 4 bases, with 17 bases remaining between them. CDR3 in DNA: TGTGCCAGCCTAATCACTACCCTAGGCTATGGCTACACCTTC. Residues: CASLITTLGYGYTF.

This clone was seen a few times. The chain joins TRBV27 to TRBJ2-3; D possibly corresponds to TRBD1 (6 bases). Germline V gene data show CDR1 as MNHEY and CDR2 as SMNVEV (reference sequence). The germline V and J ends were trimmed by 6 bases and 2 bases, with 15 bases remaining between them. The CDR3 loop spans 15 amino acids. CDR3 nucleotide sequence: TGTGCCAGCAGCCGACAGGCACAGAACACAGATACGCAGTATTTT. It yields the protein CASSRQAQNTDTQYF.

This chain joins TRBV14 and TRBJ1-1; no firm D call. The V end was cut by 1 base, the J end by 5 bases, with 11 bases between. The germline CDR1 and CDR2 sequences are SGHDN and FVKESK. The CDR3 extends over 14 amino acids. CDR3 coding DNA: TGTGCCAGCAGCCAAGGGAGGGAGGGAACTGAAGCTTTCTTT. This gives the protein CASSQGREGTEAFF.

This clone appeared a few times. The genes are TRBV7-8 and TRBJ2-7; TRBD2 is a possible D gene (6 bases). The CDR3 runs 15 residues. CDR1 is SGHVS, CDR2 FQNEAQ, per germline. V dropped 5 bases and J dropped 0 bases, with 14 bases sitting between them. CDR3 loop: CASSKDYSTSYEQYF. CDR3 coding DNA: TGTGCCAGCAGCAAGGACTACTCCACCTCCTACGAGCAGTACTTC.

The gene calls are TRBV2 and TRBJ1-6; no clear D. The CDR3 covers 16 residues. Germline loops: CDR1 SNHLY, CDR2 FYNNEI. V was pared by 5 bases and J by 1 base, with 12 bases between. The CDR3, as DNA: TGTGCCAGCAGTTACTCTGGGGAGTCCTATAATTCACCCCTCCACTTT. Translation gives CASSYSGESYNSPLHF.

This clone has a single count. The chain is built from TRBV7-2 and TRBJ2-2; the match to TRBD2 covers 10 bases. The V segment lost 4 bases and the J segment 6 bases; nucleotides outside the gene matches: 11. The CDR3 is 17 amino acids. Germline assignment: CDR1 SGHTA and CDR2 FQGNSA. The CDR3 DNA follows: TGTGCCAGCAGCTCCCGACTAGCGGGTGGGAAGGCCGGGGAGCTGTTTTTT. It specifies CASSSRLAGGKAGELFF.